The clone carrying this TCR beta chain was detected many times. Antigen unknown. The CDR3 has 11 residues. V was pared by 6 bases and J by 7 bases, with 7 bases between. Synthesis of cDNA was performed by 5'RACE using 10-nucleotide random UMIs. TCRdb re-called the 5' RACE reads with MiXCR, one entry per CDR3 protein. The sample records about 44,000 distinct CDR3 sequences, over 6% being singletons. The sample comes from a study of neurological immune-mediated disorders. Study results and limitations: It was HTLV-1-associated myelopathy that showed the most TCR clonal expansion, while multiple sclerosis showed the least, falling below healthy controls.

In Maryland, USA, blood bank volunteers were the healthy controls. The sorted libraries started from about a million CD4+ or CD8+ T cells. The specimen sequenced was CD4+ T cells from blood. This clonotype originated in a woman between 40 and 50 years old in good health. The chain employs TRBV12-3 or TRBV12-4 and TRBJ1-5, with D unresolved. This CDR3 reads CASSQGQPQHF. The CDR3 bases are TGTGCCAGCAGCCAAGGGCAGCCCCAGCATTTT.